This T cell receptor beta chain appears in the sequencing data of a study of OX40 agonist ivuxolimab in advanced cancers. Study conclusions and caveats: Which antigen the expanded peripheral T cells recognized is unknown.

In regard to this clone: Its cognate antigen is unknown.

Autoimmune disease history or systemic immunosuppression disqualified patients. Assay: immunoSEQ multiplex PCR; the TCRdb copy retains only in-frame clones and omits some. The sample carries some 150,000 clones, around nine tenths recorded once. The CDR3 covers 17 residues. Looked up from germline, CDR1 is LGHNA and CDR2 is YNFKEQ. Losses at the gene ends were 1 base for V and 5 bases for J; bases not matched to a gene: 14. The V gene is TRBV4-2, the J gene TRBJ2-7; 7 bases line up with TRBD2. The sequence was obtained from an adult with an advanced solid tumor such as melanoma, head and neck, liver or kidney cancer. The specimen comprised CD4+ or CD8+ T cells sorted from blood, sampled in a trial of the OX40 agonist ivuxolimab. Written as DNA, the CDR3 is TGTGCCAGCAGCCAAGGAGGGGACGGGAGGCCGTCTCACGAGCAGTACTTC. Residues: CASSQGGDGRPSHEQYF.